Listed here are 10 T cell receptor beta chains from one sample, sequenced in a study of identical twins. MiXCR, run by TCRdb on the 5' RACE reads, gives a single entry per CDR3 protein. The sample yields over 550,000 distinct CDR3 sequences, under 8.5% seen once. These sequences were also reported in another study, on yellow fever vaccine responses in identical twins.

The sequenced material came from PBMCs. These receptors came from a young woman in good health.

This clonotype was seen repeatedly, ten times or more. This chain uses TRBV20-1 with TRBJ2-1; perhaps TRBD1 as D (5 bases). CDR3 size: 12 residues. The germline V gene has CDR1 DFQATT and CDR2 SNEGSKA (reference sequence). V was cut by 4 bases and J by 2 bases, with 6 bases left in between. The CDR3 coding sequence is TGCAGTGCTAAGACAGCCTACAATGAGCAGTTCTTC. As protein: CSAKTAYNEQFF.

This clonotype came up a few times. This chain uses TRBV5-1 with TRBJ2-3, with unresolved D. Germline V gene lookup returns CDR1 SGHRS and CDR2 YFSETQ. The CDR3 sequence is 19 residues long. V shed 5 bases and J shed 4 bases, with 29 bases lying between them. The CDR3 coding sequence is TGCGCCAGCAGGGCACCATCAAAAGACCGAAAAGCCCGCCCAGATACGCAGTATTTT. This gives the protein CASRAPSKDRKARPDTQYF.

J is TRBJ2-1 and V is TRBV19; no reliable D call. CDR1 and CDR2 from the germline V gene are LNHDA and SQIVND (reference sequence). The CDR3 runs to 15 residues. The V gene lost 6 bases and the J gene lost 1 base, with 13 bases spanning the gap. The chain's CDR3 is CASSKMTGSYNEQFF. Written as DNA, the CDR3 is TGTGCCAGTAGCAAGATGACTGGATCCTACAATGAGCAGTTCTTC.

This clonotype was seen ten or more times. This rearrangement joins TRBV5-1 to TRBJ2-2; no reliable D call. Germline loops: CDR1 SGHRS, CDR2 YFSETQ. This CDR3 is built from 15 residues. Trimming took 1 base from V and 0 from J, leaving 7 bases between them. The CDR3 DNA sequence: TGCGCCAGCAGCTTGCTCGGAACGAACACCGGGGAGCTGTTTTTT. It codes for CASSLLGTNTGELFF.

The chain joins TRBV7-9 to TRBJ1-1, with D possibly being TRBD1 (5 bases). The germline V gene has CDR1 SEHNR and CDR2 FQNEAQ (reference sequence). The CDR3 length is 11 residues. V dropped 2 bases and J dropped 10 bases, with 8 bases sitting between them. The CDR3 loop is CASSLLGRAFF. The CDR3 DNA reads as TGTGCCAGCAGCTTATTGGGGCGAGCTTTCTTT.

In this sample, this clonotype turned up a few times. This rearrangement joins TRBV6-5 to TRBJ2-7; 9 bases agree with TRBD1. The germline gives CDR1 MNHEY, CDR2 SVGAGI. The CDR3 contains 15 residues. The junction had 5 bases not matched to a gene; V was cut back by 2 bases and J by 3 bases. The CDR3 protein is CASSYEGQGNYEQYF. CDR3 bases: TGTGCCAGCAGTTACGAGGGACAGGGAAACTACGAGCAGTACTTC.

The CDR3 DNA sequence: TGCAGTGCTAGAGATAGTAAGGGACTAGCGGGAGATAATCCCTACGAGCAGTACTTC. Protein sequence: CSARDSKGLAGDNPYEQYF. The rearrangement links TRBV20-1 to TRBJ2-7; 14 positions agree with TRBD2. The CDR3 loop spans 19 amino acids. V lost 0 bases to trimming and J lost 2 bases; unmatched junction nucleotides: 12. CDR1 and CDR2 from the germline V gene are DFQATT and SNEGSKA (reference sequence).

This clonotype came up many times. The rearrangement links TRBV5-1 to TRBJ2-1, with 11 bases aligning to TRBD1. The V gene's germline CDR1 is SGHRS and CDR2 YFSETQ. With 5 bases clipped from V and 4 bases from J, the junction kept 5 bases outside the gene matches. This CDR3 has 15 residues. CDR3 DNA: TGCGCCAGCAGTCAAGGGACAGGGGGGTACAATGAGCAGTTCTTC. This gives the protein CASSQGTGGYNEQFF.

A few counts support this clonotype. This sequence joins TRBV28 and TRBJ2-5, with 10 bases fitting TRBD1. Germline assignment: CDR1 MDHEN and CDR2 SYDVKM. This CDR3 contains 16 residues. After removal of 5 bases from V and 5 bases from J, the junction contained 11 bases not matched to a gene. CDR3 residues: CASSVLGTGVQETQYF. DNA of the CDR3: TGTGCCAGCAGTGTACTCGGGACAGGGGTGCAGGAGACCCAGTACTTC.

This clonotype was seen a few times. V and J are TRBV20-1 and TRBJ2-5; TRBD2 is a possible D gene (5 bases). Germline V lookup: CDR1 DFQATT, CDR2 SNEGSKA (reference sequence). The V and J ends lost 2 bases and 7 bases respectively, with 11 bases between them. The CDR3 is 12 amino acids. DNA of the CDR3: TGCAGTGCTAGATCCCGAGGAGGGACCCAGTACTTC. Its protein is CSARSRGGTQYF.